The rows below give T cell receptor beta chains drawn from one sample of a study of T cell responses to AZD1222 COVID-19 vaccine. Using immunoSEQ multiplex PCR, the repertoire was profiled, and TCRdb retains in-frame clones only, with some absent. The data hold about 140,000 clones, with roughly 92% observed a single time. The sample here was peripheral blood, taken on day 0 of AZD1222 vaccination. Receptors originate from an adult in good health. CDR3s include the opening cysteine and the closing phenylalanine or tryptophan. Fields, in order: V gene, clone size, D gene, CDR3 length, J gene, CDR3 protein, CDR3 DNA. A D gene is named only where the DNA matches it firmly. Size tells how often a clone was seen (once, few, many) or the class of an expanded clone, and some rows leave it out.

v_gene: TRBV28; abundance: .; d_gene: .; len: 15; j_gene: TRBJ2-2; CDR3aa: CASTDPTGNTGELFF; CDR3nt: TGTGCCAGCACCGACCCCACAGGGAACACCGGGGAGCTGTTTTTT
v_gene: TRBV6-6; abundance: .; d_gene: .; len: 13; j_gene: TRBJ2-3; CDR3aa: CASSFGRTDTQYF; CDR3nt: TGTGCCAGCAGCTTCGGTCGCACAGATACGCAGTATTTT
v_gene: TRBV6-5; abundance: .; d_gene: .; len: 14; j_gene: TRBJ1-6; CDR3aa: CATRQSSYNSPLHF; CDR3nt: TGTGCCACTAGACAGAGCTCCTATAATTCACCCCTCCACTTT
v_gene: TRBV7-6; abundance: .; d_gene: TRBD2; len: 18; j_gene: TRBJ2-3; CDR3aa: CASSPPGLAGGLTDTQYF; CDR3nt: TGTGCCAGCAGCCCTCCGGGACTAGCGGGGGGGCTGACAGATACGCAGTATTTT
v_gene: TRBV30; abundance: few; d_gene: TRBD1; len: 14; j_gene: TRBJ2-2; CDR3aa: CAFGTVSNTGELFF; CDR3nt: TGTGCCTTTGGGACAGTTTCGAACACCGGGGAGCTGTTTTTT
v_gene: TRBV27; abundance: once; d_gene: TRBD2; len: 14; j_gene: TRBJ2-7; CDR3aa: CASSSTSGLYEQYF; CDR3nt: TGTGCCAGCAGTTCGACTAGCGGGTTATACGAGCAGTACTTC
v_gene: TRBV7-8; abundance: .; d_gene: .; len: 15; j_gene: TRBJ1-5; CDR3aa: CASSLAGGSNQPQHF; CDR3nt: TGTGCCAGCAGCTTAGCGGGAGGAAGCAATCAGCCCCAGCATTTT
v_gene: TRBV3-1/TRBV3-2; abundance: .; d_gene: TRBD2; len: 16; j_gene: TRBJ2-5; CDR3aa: CASSRLAGGPEETQYF; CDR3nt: TGTGCCAGCAGCCGTCTAGCGGGAGGGCCGGAAGAGACCCAGTACTTC
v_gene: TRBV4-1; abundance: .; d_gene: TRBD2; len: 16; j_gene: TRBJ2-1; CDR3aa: CASSLHGASGINEQFF; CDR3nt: TGCGCCAGCAGCCTACATGGGGCTAGCGGGATAAATGAGCAGTTCTTC
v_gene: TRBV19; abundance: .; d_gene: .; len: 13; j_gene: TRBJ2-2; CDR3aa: CASRSSFTGELFF; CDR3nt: TGTGCCAGTCGATCTTCATTCACCGGGGAGCTGTTTTTT
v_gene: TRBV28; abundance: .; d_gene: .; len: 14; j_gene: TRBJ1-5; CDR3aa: CASSPPDRDQPQHF; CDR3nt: TGTGCCAGCAGTCCCCCGGACAGAGATCAGCCCCAGCATTTT
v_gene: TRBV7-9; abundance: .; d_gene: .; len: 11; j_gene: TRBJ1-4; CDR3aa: CASSFRTELFF; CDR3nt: TGTGCCAGCAGCTTCAGGACCGAACTGTTTTTT
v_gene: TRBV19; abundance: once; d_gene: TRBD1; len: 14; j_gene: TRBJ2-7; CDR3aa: CASSQGQGGYEQYF; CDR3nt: TGTGCCAGTAGCCAGGGACAGGGGGGCTACGAGCAGTACTTC
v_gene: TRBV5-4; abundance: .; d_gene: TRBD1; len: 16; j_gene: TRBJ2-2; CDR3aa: CASSLKGAQTTGELFF; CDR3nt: TGTGCCAGCAGCTTGAAGGGGGCGCAGACCACCGGGGAGCTGTTTTTT
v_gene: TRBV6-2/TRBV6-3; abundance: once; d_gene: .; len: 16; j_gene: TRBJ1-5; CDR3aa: CASSYSQGYGNQPQHF; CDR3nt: TGTGCCAGCAGTTACTCGCAGGGTTATGGCAATCAGCCCCAGCATTTT
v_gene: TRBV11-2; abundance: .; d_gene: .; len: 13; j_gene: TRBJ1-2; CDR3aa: CASSSISVDGYTF; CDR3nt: TGTGCCAGCAGTTCAATATCTGTGGATGGCTACACCTTC
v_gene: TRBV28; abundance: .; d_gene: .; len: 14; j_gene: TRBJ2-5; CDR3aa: CATVVAGEGETQYF; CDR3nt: TGTGCCACCGTCGTTGCAGGGGAGGGAGAGACCCAGTACTTC
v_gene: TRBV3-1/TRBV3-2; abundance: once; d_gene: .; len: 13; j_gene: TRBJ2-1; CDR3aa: CASRTANYNEQFF; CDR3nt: TGTGCCAGCCGGACAGCCAACTACAATGAGCAGTTCTTC
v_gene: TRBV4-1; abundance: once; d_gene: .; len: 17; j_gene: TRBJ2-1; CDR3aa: CASSQDMRGGSYNEQFF; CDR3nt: TGCGCCAGCAGCCAAGACATGAGGGGGGGCTCCTACAATGAGCAGTTCTTC
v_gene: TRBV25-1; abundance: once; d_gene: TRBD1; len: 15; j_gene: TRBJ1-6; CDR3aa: CASSGGQYRNSPLHF; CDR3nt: TGTGCCAGCAGTGGGGGACAGTATCGAAATTCACCCCTCCACTTT
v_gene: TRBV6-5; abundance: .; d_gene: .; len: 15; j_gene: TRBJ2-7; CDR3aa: CASSYSAGNSYEQYF; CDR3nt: TGTGCCAGCAGTTACTCGGCAGGGAACTCCTACGAGCAGTACTTC
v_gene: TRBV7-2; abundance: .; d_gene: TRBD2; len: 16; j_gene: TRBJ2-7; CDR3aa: CASSLVFGGSSYEQYF; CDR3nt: TGTGCCAGCAGCTTAGTTTTCGGGGGGAGCTCCTACGAGCAGTACTTC
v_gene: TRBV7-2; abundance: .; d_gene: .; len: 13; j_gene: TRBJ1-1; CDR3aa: CASSLDPNTEAFF; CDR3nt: TGTGCCAGCAGCTTAGACCCGAACACTGAAGCTTTCTTT
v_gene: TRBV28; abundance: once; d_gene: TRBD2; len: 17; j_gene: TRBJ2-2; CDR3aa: CASRTETMPGGSGELFF; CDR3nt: TGTGCCAGCAGAACCGAGACGATGCCGGGAGGGTCCGGGGAGCTGTTTTTT
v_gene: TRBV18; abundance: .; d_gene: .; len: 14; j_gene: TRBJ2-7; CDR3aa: CASSPSLDSYEQYF; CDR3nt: TGTGCCAGCTCACCGTCCCTTGACTCCTACGAGCAGTACTTC
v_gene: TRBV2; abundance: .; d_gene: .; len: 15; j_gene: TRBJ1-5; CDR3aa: CASTMGQGIGQPQHF; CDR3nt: TGTGCCAGCACCATGGGGCAGGGGATCGGTCAGCCCCAGCATTTT
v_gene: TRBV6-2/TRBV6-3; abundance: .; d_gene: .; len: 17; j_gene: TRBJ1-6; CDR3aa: CASSYAGTSSYNSPLHF; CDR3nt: TGTGCCAGCAGTTACGCGGGGACAAGCTCCTATAATTCACCCCTCCACTTT
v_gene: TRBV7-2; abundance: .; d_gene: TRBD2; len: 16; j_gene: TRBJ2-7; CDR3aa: CASSYTVGSGGGEQYF; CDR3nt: TGTGCCAGCAGCTATACCGTAGGTAGCGGGGGTGGAGAGCAGTACTTC
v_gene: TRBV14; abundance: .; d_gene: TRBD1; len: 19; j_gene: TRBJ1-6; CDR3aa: CASSQEGTGGFSIDSPLHF; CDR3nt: TGTGCCAGCAGCCAAGAGGGGACAGGGGGTTTCTCGATTGATTCACCCCTCCACTTT
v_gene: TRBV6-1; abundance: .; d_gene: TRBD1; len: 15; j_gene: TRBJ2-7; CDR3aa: CASSPPGQGADEQYF; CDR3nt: TGTGCCAGCAGTCCTCCGGGACAGGGGGCCGACGAGCAGTACTTC
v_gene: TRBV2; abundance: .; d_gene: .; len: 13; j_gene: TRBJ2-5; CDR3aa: CASGVRGRETQYF; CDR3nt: TGTGCCAGCGGAGTCAGGGGAAGGGAGACCCAGTACTTC
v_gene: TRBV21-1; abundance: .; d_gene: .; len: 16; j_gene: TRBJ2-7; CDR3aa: CASSGQGQGKVHEQYF; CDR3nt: TGTGCCAGCAGCGGTCAGGGACAGGGGAAGGTCCACGAGCAGTACTTC
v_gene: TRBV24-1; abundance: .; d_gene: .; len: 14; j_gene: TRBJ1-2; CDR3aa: CATSDSRVTYGYTF; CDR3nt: TGTGCCACCAGTGATTCCCGAGTTACCTATGGCTACACCTTC
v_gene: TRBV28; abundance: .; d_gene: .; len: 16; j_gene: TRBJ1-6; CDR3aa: CASSWTVGRDNSPLHF; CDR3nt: TGTGCCAGCAGCTGGACAGTCGGACGGGATAATTCACCCCTCCACTTT
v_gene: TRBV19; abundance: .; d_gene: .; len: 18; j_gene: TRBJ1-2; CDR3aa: CASSIDGPGSSINYGYTF; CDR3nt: TGTGCCAGTAGTATAGATGGTCCGGGCTCCAGCATTAACTATGGCTACACCTTC
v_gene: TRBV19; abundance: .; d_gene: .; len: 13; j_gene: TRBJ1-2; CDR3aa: CASSIQGNYGYTF; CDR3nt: TGTGCCAGTAGTATACAGGGAAACTATGGCTACACCTTC
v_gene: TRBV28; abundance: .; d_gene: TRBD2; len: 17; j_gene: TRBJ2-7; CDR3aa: CASSGLAERTWSYEQYF; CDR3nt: TGTGCCAGCTCAGGACTAGCGGAAAGAACTTGGTCCTACGAGCAGTACTTC
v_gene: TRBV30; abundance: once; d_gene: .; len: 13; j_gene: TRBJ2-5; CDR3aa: CAWSVGNQETQYF; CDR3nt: TGTGCCTGGAGTGTAGGGAATCAAGAGACCCAGTACTTC
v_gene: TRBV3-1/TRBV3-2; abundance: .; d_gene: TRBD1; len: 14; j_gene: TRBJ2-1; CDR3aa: CASSDRGQSNEQFF; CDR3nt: TGTGCCAGCAGCGACAGGGGGCAGTCCAATGAGCAGTTCTTC
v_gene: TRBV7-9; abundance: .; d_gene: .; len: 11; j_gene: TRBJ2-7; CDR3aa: CASRRGNEQYF; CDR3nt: TGTGCCAGCAGACGGGGGAACGAGCAGTACTTC
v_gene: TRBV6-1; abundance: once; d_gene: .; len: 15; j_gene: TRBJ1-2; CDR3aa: CASSEAGAGNYGYTF; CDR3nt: TGTGCCAGCAGTGAAGCGGGTGCAGGGAACTATGGCTACACCTTC
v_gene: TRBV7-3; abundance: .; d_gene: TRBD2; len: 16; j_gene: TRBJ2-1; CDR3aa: CASSTTGTSRINEQFF; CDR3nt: TGTGCCAGCAGCACAACCGGGACTAGCAGAATTAATGAGCAGTTCTTC
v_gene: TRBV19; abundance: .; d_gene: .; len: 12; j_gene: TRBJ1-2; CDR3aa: CASSTRGYGYTF; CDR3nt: TGTGCCAGTAGTACTCGAGGCTATGGCTACACCTTC
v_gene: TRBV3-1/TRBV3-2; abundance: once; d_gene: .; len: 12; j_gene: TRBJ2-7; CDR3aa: CASSPQRYEQYF; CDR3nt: TGTGCCAGCAGCCCACAGCGCTACGAGCAGTACTTC
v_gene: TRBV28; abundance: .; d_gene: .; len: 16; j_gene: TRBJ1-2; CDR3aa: CASTTPARARGYGYTF; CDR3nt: TGTGCCAGCACTACCCCAGCTAGGGCGAGGGGCTATGGCTACACCTTC
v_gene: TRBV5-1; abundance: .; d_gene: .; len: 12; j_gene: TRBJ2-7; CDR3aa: CASSLERYEQYF; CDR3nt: TGCGCCAGCAGCTTGGAACGATACGAGCAGTACTTC
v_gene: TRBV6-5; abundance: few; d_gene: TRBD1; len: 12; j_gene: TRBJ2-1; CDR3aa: CASTRQGGEQFF; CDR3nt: TGTGCCAGCACCCGACAGGGGGGTGAGCAGTTCTTC
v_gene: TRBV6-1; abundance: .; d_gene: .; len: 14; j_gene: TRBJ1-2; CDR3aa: CASSDRGGNYGYTF; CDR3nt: TGTGCCAGCAGTGACAGGGGAGGAAACTATGGCTACACCTTC